The 22 T cell receptor beta chains presented below share a single source sample, sequenced in a study of Ad26.COV2.S vaccination and SARS-CoV-2 variants. Documented treatment: around 19 received Ad26.COV2.S at low or high dose, single or two shots; about five received placebo; per-sample allocation not given. Specimens were obtained on day 63 following the first vaccine or placebo injection. The assay was immunoSEQ multiplex PCR, and TCRdb's table has in-frame clones only and misses some. The data contain roughly 500,000 clones, about 91% of them singletons. The sequencing used peripheral blood, collected in a trial of Ad26.COV2.S vaccine versus placebo. These receptors came from a person between 18 and 65 years old who received the Ad26.COV2.S COVID-19 vaccine or a placebo.

The chain employs TRBV6-2 or TRBV6-3 and TRBJ2-1, with TRBD1 matching 9 bases. The CDR3 is 19 amino acids. V was clipped by 5 bases and J by 0 bases; unmatched bases: 14. Germline CDR1 MNHEY, CDR2 SVGEGT. CDR3: CASSPGTGLIKYSYNEQFF. The CDR3 DNA reads as TGTGCCAGCAGTCCGGGGACAGGGCTTATTAAGTACTCCTACAATGAGCAGTTCTTC.

This chain joins TRBV19 and TRBJ2-2; possibly TRBD1 for D (6 bases). The CDR3 sequence is 16 residues long. The germline V and J ends were trimmed by 5 bases and 4 bases, with 17 bases remaining between them. Germline loops: CDR1 LNHDA, CDR2 SQIVND (reference sequence). The CDR3 DNA sequence: TGTGCCAGTAGTCCTGGGGCAGGGGCGATCACCGGGGAGCTGTTTTTT. It encodes CASSPGAGAITGELFF.

This clone was recorded once. The genes are TRBV6-5 and TRBJ1-1; D is perhaps TRBD1 (5 bases). CDR1 is MNHEY, CDR2 SVGAGI, per germline. Trimming took 4 bases from V and 1 from J, leaving 10 bases between them. There are 14 residues in the CDR3. CDR3 DNA sequence: TGTGCCAGCAGTTTCGGGGGGTGGAACACTGAAGCTTTCTTT. Encoded protein: CASSFGGWNTEAFF.

The chain has TRBV5-4 and TRBJ2-5, with D possibly matching TRBD2 (5 bases). The CDR3 length is 13 residues. Per germline, CDR1 SGHNT and CDR2 YYREEE (reference sequence). Between the trimmed V and J ends, which lost 2 bases and 4 bases, there was a span of 9 bases. CDR3 in amino acids: CASSFLASETQYF. The CDR3 coding sequence is TGTGCCAGCAGCTTCCTAGCTTCAGAGACCCAGTACTTC.

The chain couples TRBV6-5 to TRBJ2-7; TRBD1 matches 8 bases. Germline CDR1 is MNHEY and CDR2 is SVGAGI. V lost 5 bases to trimming and J lost 5 bases; unmatched junction nucleotides: 11. This CDR3 comprises 15 residues. CDR3 bases: TGTGCCAGCAGTCGACAAACAGGGGGGAGGAACGAGCAGTACGTC. This encodes CASSRQTGGRNEQYV.

The chain employs TRBV9 and TRBJ2-2, with a tentative D call TRBD1 (6 bases). The CDR3 length is 15 residues. CDR1 is SGDLS and CDR2 is YYNGEE in the germline V gene. V lost 4 bases and J lost 1, with 11 bases in between. The CDR3 loop is CASSSGQLNTGELFF. The DNA for the CDR3 is TGTGCCAGCAGCTCAGGACAGCTGAACACCGGGGAGCTGTTTTTT.

The rearrangement uses TRBV7-9 and TRBJ1-4, with D unclear. The germline CDR1 and CDR2 sequences are SEHNR and FQNEAQ (reference sequence). V was shortened by 7 bases and J by 0 bases, with 12 bases between the two germline ends. This CDR3 is built from 15 residues. The CDR3 sequence is CASTPWVATNEKLFF. The CDR3 DNA follows: TGTGCCAGCACCCCATGGGTTGCAACTAATGAAAAACTGTTTTTT. The variable domain in full, completed from reference TRBV7-9 and TRBJ1-4, reads DTGVSQNPRHKITKRGQNVTFRCDPISEHNRLYWYRQTLGQGPEFLTYFQNEAQLEKSRLLSDRFSAERPKGSFSTLEIQRTEQGDSAMYLCASTPWVATNEKLFFGSGTQLSVL.

The gene calls are TRBV25-1 and TRBJ2-3, with D perhaps TRBD1 or TRBD2 (5 bases each). Germline CDR1 and CDR2: MGHDK and SYGVNS. The length of the CDR3 is 17 residues. V lost 1 base to trimming and J lost 2 bases, with 16 bases between them. Written as DNA, the CDR3 is TGTGCCAGCAGTGAATCCCCGGATCACGGGGCCACAGATACGCAGTATTTT. Amino acid sequence: CASSESPDHGATDTQYF. The complete variable domain, with remaining parts taken from reference TRBV25-1 and TRBJ2-3, reads EADIYQTPRYLVIGTGKKITLECSQTMGHDKMYWYQQDPGMELHLIHYSYGVNSTEKGDLSSESTVSRIRTEHFPLTLESARPSHTSQYLCASSESPDHGATDTQYFGPGTRLTVL.

Only one count was recorded for this clone. This chain links TRBV5-1 with TRBJ2-1, with 9 bases identical to TRBD2. This CDR3 contains 16 residues. The V gene end was trimmed by 6 bases and the J gene end by 4 bases; junction bases not matched to a gene: 11. The germline V gene encodes CDR1 SGHRS and CDR2 YFSETQ. The CDR3 DNA is TGCGCCAGCAACCTCAGGGGCCTAGCGGGATACAATGAGCAGTTCTTC. This encodes CASNLRGLAGYNEQFF.

J is TRBJ1-1 and V is TRBV4-3; the D gene is possibly TRBD1 (6 bases). Germline CDR1 LGHNA, CDR2 YSLEER. Trimming removed 1 base at V and 2 bases at J, with 14 bases between. The CDR3 sequence is 16 residues long. CDR3 sequence reads: CASSQVTGWVNTEAFF. For the CDR3, the DNA is TGCGCCAGCAGCCAAGTCACAGGGTGGGTCAACACTGAAGCTTTCTTT.

V is TRBV6-2 or TRBV6-3 and J is TRBJ1-2; tentative D call: TRBD1 (5 bases). The CDR3 has 14 residues. Per the germline V gene, CDR1 is MNHEY and CDR2 is SVGEGT. Trimming shortened V by 5 bases and J by 4 bases, and 14 bases separated the two germline ends. The CDR3 DNA reads TGTGCCAGCAGTACAGTGGGACCTTTCTATGGCTACACCTTC. Its translation: CASSTVGPFYGYTF.

CDR3 loop: CASSQAVAGDDNEQFF. Here the CDR3 DNA reads TGTGCCAGCAGCCAAGCTGTAGCGGGAGACGACAATGAGCAGTTCTTC. The J gene is TRBJ2-1, the V gene TRBV3-1 (or the pseudogene TRBV3-2), with 9 bases fitting TRBD2. This CDR3 region has 16 residues. From germline, CDR1 is LGHDT and CDR2 YNNKEL (reference sequence). Unmatched junction bases numbered 6, after V lost 1 base and J lost 5 bases.

The chain uses TRBV4-2 and TRBJ1-2; the match to TRBD1 covers 7 bases. The CDR3 is 17 residues long. The J segment lost 9 bases and the V segment lost 1 base, leaving 17 bases of the junction unmatched. From germline, CDR1 is LGHNA and CDR2 YNFKEQ. The chain's CDR3 is CASSQGPGQPSPARYTF. CDR3 nucleotides: TGTGCCAGCAGCCAAGGTCCGGGACAGCCTTCACCTGCCCGCTACACCTTC.

The chain uses TRBV15 and TRBJ2-1, with 10 bases that match TRBD1. The CDR3 is 19 amino acids. V dropped 5 bases and J dropped 1; count of bases not matched to a gene: 14. Per the germline V gene, CDR1 is LNHNV and CDR2 is YYDKDF (reference sequence). The CDR3 loop reads CATSGRDRGSQSSYNEQFF. The CDR3 nucleotides read TGTGCCACCAGCGGCCGGGACAGGGGCTCCCAAAGTTCCTACAATGAGCAGTTCTTC.

The DNA of the CDR3 is TGTGCCAGCAGCCCCGGGGGTAGTCGCCAAGAGACCCAGTACTTC. Protein: CASSPGGSRQETQYF. The V call is TRBV2, the J call TRBJ2-5, with D perhaps matching TRBD2 (6 bases). The CDR3 runs 15 residues. Between the trimmed V and J ends, which lost 6 bases and 1 base, there was a span of 15 bases. In germline, CDR1 is SNHLY, CDR2 FYNNEI.

This clone was seen a single time. The V and J genes are TRBV10-3 and TRBJ2-2; TRBD2 might be the D (5 bases). The CDR3 is 14 amino acids. The V gene lost 2 bases and the J gene lost 2 bases, with 6 bases spanning the gap. The germline V gene has CDR1 ENHRY and CDR2 SYGVKD. The DNA for the CDR3 is TGTGCCATCAGTGAGACGGGAAACACCGGGGAGCTGTTTTTT. Encoded protein: CAISETGNTGELFF.

The chain uses TRBV28 and TRBJ1-1, with unresolved D. Germline V gene lookup returns CDR1 MDHEN and CDR2 SYDVKM. The CDR3 has 12 residues. V lost 3 bases and J 5 bases, leaving 7 bases between the germline ends. CDR3: CASSFMQTEAFF. The CDR3 DNA sequence: TGTGCCAGCAGTTTTATGCAGACTGAAGCTTTCTTT.

The sample holds many counts of this clone. The chain uses TRBV27 and TRBJ1-6, with D possibly matching TRBD1 (5 bases). V dropped 4 bases and J dropped 7 bases, with 8 bases sitting between them. From germline, CDR1 is MNHEY and CDR2 SMNVEV (reference sequence). The CDR3 covers 13 residues. CDR3 sequence (DNA): TGTGCCAGCAGTTCGACAGAGAATTCACCCCTCCACTTT. Translating it yields CASSSTENSPLHF.

The chain employs TRBV7-9 and TRBJ1-1, with D perhaps TRBD1 (6 bases). With 3 bases removed from V and 3 bases from J, the gap between germline ends came to 14 bases. This CDR3 has 15 residues. Germline V gene lookup returns CDR1 SEHNR and CDR2 FQNEAQ (reference sequence). CDR3 region: CASSLDVGADTEAFF. The CDR3 bases are TGTGCCAGCAGCTTGGATGTGGGGGCGGACACTGAAGCTTTCTTT.

This rearrangement joins TRBV7-3 to TRBJ2-3; D could derive from TRBD1 or TRBD2 (5 bases each). Trimming pared 5 bases from V and 4 bases from J, leaving 13 bases between. Germline V lookup: CDR1 SGHTA, CDR2 FQGTGA. The CDR3 totals 14 residues. CDR3 protein: CASSPSRAADTQYF. Here the CDR3 DNA reads TGTGCCAGCAGCCCTAGCAGGGCCGCAGATACGCAGTATTTT.

The rearrangement links TRBV13 to TRBJ2-5; D is tentatively TRBD1 or TRBD2 (5 bases each). CDR1 PRHDT and CDR2 FYEKMQ come from the germline V gene (reference sequence). This CDR3 spans 15 amino acids. The ends were cut back, 5 bases at V and 1 base at J, with 14 bases in the middle. CDR3 DNA sequence: TGTGCCAGCAGCGCGTCCGGGACGTTCCAAGAGACCCAGTACTTC. Its translation: CASSASGTFQETQYF. Filled out from reference TRBV13 and TRBJ2-5, the complete variable domain reads AAGVIQSPRHLIKEKRETATLKCYPIPRHDTVYWYQQGPGQDPQFLISFYEKMQSDKGSIPDRFSAQQFSDYHSELNMSSLELGDSALYFCASSASGTFQETQYFGPGTRLLVL.

The rearrangement joins TRBV27 to TRBJ2-1, with 8 bases that match TRBD2. This CDR3 is built from 15 residues. The trim removed 8 bases at V and 5 bases at J, leaving 11 bases unmatched. Germline CDR1 MNHEY, CDR2 SMNVEV (reference sequence). CDR3 region: CASGLLAVNDNEQFF. The DNA of the CDR3 is TGTGCCAGCGGACTACTAGCGGTGAACGACAATGAGCAGTTCTTC.